This record looks at one TCR beta chain sequence and its context. Its target is not known. It was with a sample-barcoded 5' primer and a J-beta primer mix that a second PCR of roughly 7 to 12 cycles was run. TCRdb ran MiXCR on the 5' RACE reads and lists one entry per CDR3 protein. The repertoire holds around 820,000 distinct CDR3 sequences, roughly 25% seen once, with under 4.5% in the top ten. This record comes from a study of blood T cells in healthy people across ages. Broader study findings: Diversity of TCR beta per million T cells declined in a roughly linear way with age.

Donors were healthy Caucasian individuals from Russia aged roughly 6 to 95. They isolated at least 6.5 million PBMCs from each sample. Germline V CDR1 and CDR2: SQVTM, ANQGSEA. Between the trimmed V and J ends, which lost 4 bases and 2 bases, there was a span of 10 bases. The CDR3 runs to 13 residues. A further study also used this sample, focusing on T cells of mothers and their children. Turning to that study: Across the analysis, no persistent microchimeric T cell clones were detected.

Sequencing was carried out using blood. The chain links TRBV29-1 to TRBJ2-3, with D possibly TRBD1 on 6 matching bases. The receptor's source is a boy aged 5-17 years in good health. CDR3 nucleotide sequence: TGCAGCGTTGTTCAGGGGTACACAGATACGCAGTATTTT. Amino acids: CSVVQGYTDTQYF.